Listed here is a single T cell receptor beta chain. Assay used: immunoSEQ multiplex PCR; TCRdb lists only in-frame clones, some missing. The sample consists of around 1,100,000 clones, roughly 80% of them appearing once. The data originate from a study of shared clonotypes between healthy human individuals. In the study overall: A few men and a couple of women, aged 18 to 49, were donors.

V shed 1 base and J shed 4 bases, with 7 bases lying between them. This CDR3 has 13 amino acids. Germline V gene data show CDR1 as SNHLY and CDR2 as FYNNEI. It was into CD45RA+ naive and CD45RA-negative memory subsets that the CD4+ cells were split. The sample comprised memory CD4+ T cells from PBMCs. Subset here: CD45RA-negative fraction. The sequence was collected from a man aged 18 to 35 in good health. Some clones in this sample may be carry-over from other donors' samples. The V and J genes are TRBV2 and TRBJ2-5, with no clear D. As DNA, the CDR3 is TGTGCCAGCAGTGAAGAGGCCAGAGAGACCCAGTACTTC. Its translation is CASSEEARETQYF.